A single sample gave rise to the 21 T cell receptor beta chains below, sequenced in a study of T-cell reconstitution after alpha-beta-depleted transplantation in children. TCRbeta library preparation incorporated unique molecular identifiers. TCRdb redid the calling of the PCR reads with MiXCR, one entry per CDR3 protein. This sample has about 590,000 distinct CDR3 sequences, with 10% to 15% found just once. This sample comprised PBMCs, mostly from graft donor cells, obtained 360 days after TCRalphabeta/CD19-depleted stem cell transplant. The receptors originated from a male patient younger than 18 who had a stem cell transplant for acute myeloid leukemia, so the T cells may come from the graft donor.

This clonotype was seen a few times. This rearrangement joins TRBV6-5 to TRBJ2-5, with D possibly being TRBD1 or TRBD2 (5 bases each). Germline V gene sequence: CDR1 MNHEY, CDR2 SVGAGI. Trimming stripped 3 bases from V and 10 bases from J, with 18 bases between. This CDR3 is 14 amino acids long. CDR3 in DNA: TGTGCCAGCAGTTATGCAGGGTCGAGGGGAGACCAGTACTTC. The encoded protein is CASSYAGSRGDQYF.

This clonotype came up a few times. This chain joins TRBV20-1 and TRBJ2-3; D possibly corresponds to TRBD2 (6 bases). V lost 4 bases to trimming and J lost 4 bases, with 15 bases between them. CDR3 size: 14 residues. Germline CDR1 DFQATT, CDR2 SNEGSKA (reference sequence). As DNA, the CDR3 is TGCAGTGCTATCACCCTAGCGAATGCAGATACGCAGTATTTT. Translating it yields CSAITLANADTQYF.

The chain joins TRBV4-3 to TRBJ2-7, with D tentatively TRBD2 (5 bases). The CDR3 totals 14 residues. V shed 1 base and J shed 7 bases, with 14 bases lying between them. Germline lookup yields CDR1 LGHNA and CDR2 YSLEER. The CDR3 region has the DNA TGCGCCAGCAGCCAAGGTAGTACTAGAAGGGAGCAGTACTTC. Amino acids: CASSQGSTRREQYF.

V usage is TRBV20-1 and J usage is TRBJ2-7; a weak D match, TRBD2 (6 bases). CDR1 is DFQATT, CDR2 SNEGSKA, per germline (reference sequence). The CDR3 is 15 residues long. V shed 0 bases and J shed 6 bases, with 18 bases lying between them. CDR3 sequence (DNA): TGCAGTGCTAGAGATGGGGCGAACGGGAGTCCCGAGCAGTACTTC. Translation gives CSARDGANGSPEQYF.

The sample holds many counts of this clonotype. This chain links TRBV4-3 with TRBJ2-3; TRBD2 matches 13 bases. Germline V gene lookup returns CDR1 LGHNA and CDR2 YSLEER. The CDR3 totals 19 residues. V was clipped by 0 bases and J by 0 bases; unmatched bases: 6. The CDR3: CASSQDPQLAGGSTDTQYF. The CDR3 coding sequence is TGCGCCAGCAGCCAAGATCCCCAACTAGCGGGAGGGAGCACAGATACGCAGTATTTT.

This chain joins TRBV18 and TRBJ2-1, with a possible D match to TRBD1 (6 bases). Germline assignment: CDR1 KGHSH and CDR2 LQKENI. CDR3 length equals 15 residues. The V gene lost 6 bases and the J gene lost 8 bases, with 20 bases spanning the gap. CDR3 sequence reads: CASSATGRAWDEQFF. The CDR3 DNA sequence: TGTGCCAGCTCCGCTACAGGGAGAGCTTGGGATGAGCAGTTCTTC. The variable domain in full, completed from reference TRBV18 and TRBJ2-1, reads NAGVMQNPRHLVRRRGQEARLRCSPMKGHSHVYWYRQLPEEGLKFMVYLQKENIIDESGMPKERFSAEFPKEGPSILRIQQVVRGDSAAYFCASSATGRAWDEQFFGPGTRLTVL.

This clonotype was picked up many times. This chain uses TRBV7-9 with TRBJ1-1, with TRBD1 matching over 9 bases. This CDR3 is built from 17 residues. CDR1 and CDR2 (germline): SEHNR, FQNEAQ (reference sequence). V lost 3 bases and J lost 0; bases outside the gene matches: 8. The CDR3 here is CASSFPDRGEMNTEAFF. The CDR3 nucleotides read TGTGCCAGCAGCTTCCCGGACAGGGGTGAAATGAACACTGAAGCTTTCTTT.

This clonotype was detected many times. This chain links TRBV5-1 with TRBJ2-7, with 9 bases that match TRBD1. V was pared by 4 bases and J by 3 bases, with 5 bases of the junction left unmatched. Germline V gene data show CDR1 as SGHRS and CDR2 as YFSETQ. This CDR3 comprises 14 residues. CDR3 nucleotide sequence: TGCGCCAGCAGCAGGGACAGGGTCAACTACGAGCAGTACTTC. This encodes CASSRDRVNYEQYF.

This clonotype was observed at least ten times. V gene TRBV6-2 or TRBV6-3 combines with J gene TRBJ2-3, with D uncertain. The germline gives CDR1 MNHEY, CDR2 SVGEGT. CDR3 size: 15 residues. V was trimmed by 6 bases and J by 0 bases, leaving 13 bases between them. CDR3 in amino acids: CASRGQFHSTDTQYF. CDR3 coding DNA: TGTGCCAGCAGGGGCCAGTTCCATAGCACAGATACGCAGTATTTT.

This clonotype has at least ten counts. This chain uses TRBV7-9 with TRBJ2-5, with a weak D call TRBD1 (6 bases). The V gene lost 5 bases and the J gene lost 4 bases, with 14 bases spanning the gap. The V gene's germline CDR1 is SEHNR and CDR2 FQNEAQ (reference sequence). This CDR3 is 14 amino acids long. The CDR3, as DNA: TGTGCCAGCAGCCACGGACAGTTCGGAGAGACCCAGTACTTC. Protein product: CASSHGQFGETQYF.

The rearrangement links TRBV24-1 to TRBJ2-5; either TRBD1 or TRBD2 may supply D (7 bases each). The CDR3 totals 19 residues. Germline V CDR1 and CDR2: KGHDR, SFDVKD. V was trimmed by 1 base and J by 0 bases, leaving 20 bases between them. The CDR3: CATSDFPPRGEGYQETQYF. The CDR3 nucleotides are TGTGCCACCAGTGATTTCCCCCCCAGGGGGGAGGGTTACCAAGAGACCCAGTACTTC.

This clonotype was counted between two and nine times. The chain couples TRBV20-1 to TRBJ2-7, with 8 bases that match TRBD1. Germline-derived CDR1 and CDR2 are DFQATT and SNEGSKA (reference sequence). Losses at the gene ends were 8 bases for V and 6 bases for J; bases not matched to a gene: 15. The CDR3 totals 14 residues. CDR3 bases: TGCAGTCCTTTACCGGACAGGGCCACTCTCGAGCAGTACTTC. This sequence encodes CSPLPDRATLEQYF.

This clonotype was observed a handful of times. The CDR3 nucleotides are TGCGCCAGCAGCATTCAACAGGGGAGAGGCGAGACCCAGTACTTC. Protein sequence: CASSIQQGRGETQYF. The chain combines TRBV5-1 with TRBJ2-5; TRBD1 matches 7 bases. After removal of 4 bases from V and 5 bases from J, the junction contained 11 bases not matched to a gene. This CDR3 is built from 15 residues. In germline, CDR1 is SGHRS, CDR2 YFSETQ. The full variable domain, rest sourced from reference TRBV5-1 and TRBJ2-5, is KAGVTQTPRYLIKTRGQQVTLSCSPISGHRSVSWYQQTPGQGLQFLFEYFSETQRNKGNFPGRFSGRQFSNSRSEMNVSTLELGDSALYLCASSIQQGRGETQYFGPGTRLLVL.

This clonotype was counted only a few times. J is TRBJ2-3 and V is TRBV6-2 or TRBV6-3; TRBD2 aligns across 10 bases. V was clipped by 2 bases and J by 7 bases; unmatched bases: 9. This CDR3 has 16 amino acids. Germline CDR1 reads MNHEY; CDR2 reads SVGEGT. CDR3 nucleotides: TGTGCCAGCAGTTACCGCGTATTAGCGGGAGGATATACGCAGTATTTT. Translated: CASSYRVLAGGYTQYF.

This clonotype was picked up a small number of times. The CDR3 DNA sequence: TGCAGTGCTAGAGATCCTAGGGCAGGGGGTCGATATGAGCAGTTCTTC. Translated: CSARDPRAGGRYEQFF. The J gene is TRBJ2-1, the V gene TRBV20-1; TRBD1 agrees at 7 bases. The CDR3 length is 16 residues. Germline loops: CDR1 DFQATT, CDR2 SNEGSKA (reference sequence). J was trimmed by 8 bases and V by 0 bases; bases with no gene match: 13.

This clonotype appeared a few times. The chain joins TRBV20-1 to TRBJ2-5, with TRBD1 matching over 9 bases. The length of the CDR3 is 14 residues. Germline CDR1 reads DFQATT; CDR2 reads SNEGSKA (reference sequence). With 3 bases clipped from V and 3 bases from J, the junction kept 5 bases outside the gene matches. For the CDR3, the DNA is TGCAGTGCTAGCGACAGGGGGTGGAAAGAGACCCAGTACTTC. Its protein is CSASDRGWKETQYF.

The CDR3: CASSQERAGEQYF. In nucleotides, the CDR3 is TGTGCCAGCAGCCAAGAGCGGGCTGGGGAGCAGTACTTC. The rearrangement links TRBV7-9 to TRBJ2-7; weak D call: TRBD2 (6 bases). The germline V and J ends were trimmed by 5 bases and 7 bases, with 15 bases remaining between them. There are 13 residues in the CDR3. The germline V gene has CDR1 SEHNR and CDR2 FQNEAQ (reference sequence).

This clonotype was counted between two and nine times. The J gene is TRBJ2-3, the V gene TRBV29-1; TRBD2 is a possible D gene (6 bases). The CDR3 has 14 residues. V lost 6 bases and J 3 bases, leaving 16 bases between the germline ends. Germline lookup yields CDR1 SQVTM and CDR2 ANQGSEA. CDR3 sequence: CSVSAGTPTDTQYF. CDR3 coding DNA: TGCAGCGTGTCAGCCGGGACTCCAACAGATACGCAGTATTTT.

The V and J genes are TRBV27 and TRBJ2-7; 8 bases agree with TRBD2. The CDR3 contains 14 residues. V shed 3 bases and J 3 bases; nucleotides not matched to a gene: 4. Germline V gene lookup returns CDR1 MNHEY and CDR2 SMNVEV (reference sequence). CDR3 residues: CASSFFAGGYEQYF. The CDR3 coding sequence is TGTGCCAGCAGTTTTTTTGCGGGAGGCTACGAGCAGTACTTC.

This clonotype was seen a handful of times. The chain joins TRBV25-1 to TRBJ2-5; D unclear. The CDR3 totals 16 residues. The germline V and J ends were trimmed by 3 bases and 1 base, with 15 bases remaining between them. CDR1 and CDR2 (germline): MGHDK, SYGVNS. CDR3 region: CASSDRDSYSQETQYF. For the CDR3, the DNA is TGTGCCAGCAGTGATAGAGATAGCTACAGCCAAGAGACCCAGTACTTC.

This clonotype was found many times. The rearrangement joins TRBV4-3 to TRBJ2-7, with a possible D match to TRBD1 (6 bases). The CDR3 has 14 residues. V shed 4 bases and J shed 2 bases, with 12 bases lying between them. Germline V CDR1 and CDR2: LGHNA, YSLEER. CDR3 protein: CASSPTQGTYEQYF. The CDR3 coding sequence is TGCGCCAGCAGCCCTACCCAGGGGACCTACGAGCAGTACTTC.